Below are 25 T cell receptor beta chains sequenced from a single sample in a study of identical twins. A single record per CDR3 protein comes from TCRdb applying MiXCR to the 5' RACE reads. The table lists 400,000 to 500,000 distinct CDR3 sequences, 15% to 20% of them singletons, with roughly an eighth in the top ten. Sequencing was performed on naive T cells sorted from blood. These receptors all come from a middle-aged man in good health.

This clonotype has at least ten counts. The chain couples TRBV12-3 or TRBV12-4 to TRBJ1-2, with 8 bases aligning to TRBD1. CDR3 length equals 14 residues. J lost 4 bases, V lost 3 bases, and 4 bases had no gene match. The CDR3 DNA reads TGTGCCAGCAGTTTTGGACAGGGTGGCTATGGCTACACCTTC. Its translation is CASSFGQGGYGYTF.

This clonotype came up a few times. This chain uses TRBV20-1 with TRBJ1-5; no firm D call. V was clipped by 2 bases and J by 1 base, with 3 bases between them. Germline assignment: CDR1 DFQATT and CDR2 SNEGSKA (reference sequence). There are 12 residues in the CDR3. CDR3 sequence reads: CSARRSNQPQHF. DNA of the CDR3: TGCAGTGCTAGACGCAGCAATCAGCCCCAGCATTTT.

The table lists this clonotype with many counts. The chain uses TRBV5-1 and TRBJ1-4, with a weak D call TRBD1 (5 bases). From germline, CDR1 is SGHRS and CDR2 YFSETQ. V was cut by 0 bases and J by 3 bases, with 9 bases left in between. The CDR3 runs 15 residues. The CDR3 is CASSLDGTSNEKLFF. The CDR3 nucleotides are TGCGCCAGCAGCTTGGACGGGACGTCTAATGAAAAACTGTTTTTT.

CDR3 protein: CASSFRAIGFGSPLHF. Here the CDR3 DNA reads TGTGCCAGCAGCTTCCGGGCGATCGGTTTCGGTTCACCCCTCCACTTT. This rearrangement joins TRBV5-6 to TRBJ1-6; D unresolved. The V end lost 2 bases, the J end lost 9 bases, and 18 bases lay between the germline ends. The CDR3 has 16 amino acids. CDR1 and CDR2 from the germline V gene are SGHDT and YYEEEE.

This clonotype was counted ten times or more. The chain carries TRBV6-5 and TRBJ2-2; no reliable D call. CDR1 and CDR2 from the germline V gene are MNHEY and SVGAGI. V lost 0 bases and J lost 0, with 5 bases in between. This CDR3 has 15 residues. The CDR3 is CASSYSRANTGELFF. In nucleotides, the CDR3 is TGTGCCAGCAGTTACTCCAGAGCGAACACCGGGGAGCTGTTTTTT.

This clonotype has a handful of counts. The rearrangement links TRBV4-2 to TRBJ2-5; D is unclear. Trimming took off 1 base at V and 4 bases at J, with 7 bases between the two ends. Germline V gene lookup returns CDR1 LGHNA and CDR2 YNFKEQ. The CDR3 is 13 residues long. CDR3 in DNA: TGTGCCAGCAGCCAAGCGACACGAGAGACCCAGTACTTC. This translates into CASSQATRETQYF.

A few counts support this clonotype. The chain links TRBV12-3 or TRBV12-4 to TRBJ1-2; D is ambiguous. This CDR3 has 13 amino acids. Trimming removed 3 bases at V and 4 bases at J, with 9 bases between. The DNA for the CDR3 is TGTGCCAGCAGTTTTAGGGAGGGCTATGGCTACACCTTC. Encoded protein: CASSFREGYGYTF.

V usage is TRBV25-1 and J usage is TRBJ2-6, with TRBD2 as a possible D gene (6 bases). Trimming took off 2 bases at V and 2 bases at J, with 7 bases between the two ends. CDR1 is MGHDK, CDR2 SYGVNS, per germline. This CDR3 is built from 15 residues. In DNA form, the CDR3 reads TGTGCCAGCAGTGAAGCGGGGACTGGGGCCAACGTCCTGACTTTC. This gives the protein CASSEAGTGANVLTF.

For the CDR3, the DNA is TGTGCCAGCAGTCCAACACTCGGGCAGGGAAACAATGAGCAGTTCTTC. It is translated as CASSPTLGQGNNEQFF. The V call is TRBV12-3 or TRBV12-4, the J call TRBJ2-1; tentatively, D is TRBD1 (5 bases). V lost 5 bases and J 5 bases, leaving 19 bases between the germline ends. The CDR3 has 16 residues.

This clonotype was detected only a few times. J is TRBJ2-1 and V is TRBV15, with TRBD2 as a possible D gene (5 bases). Looked up from germline, CDR1 is LNHNV and CDR2 is YYDKDF (reference sequence). V was pared by 5 bases and J by 4 bases, with 15 bases between. The CDR3 consists of 15 residues. This CDR3 reads CATSLALGSYNEQFF. The CDR3 DNA reads as TGTGCCACCAGCCTAGCTCTTGGGTCATACAATGAGCAGTTCTTC.

This clonotype was observed a few times. The chain is built from TRBV7-2 and TRBJ2-1, with a tentative D call TRBD2 (6 bases). CDR3 length: 14 amino acids. Germline CDR1 is SGHTA and CDR2 is FQGNSA. V was clipped by 3 bases and J by 8 bases, with 14 bases between them. DNA of the CDR3: TGTGCCAGCAGCTTTAGCGGAGGGAAGGATGAGCAGTTCTTC. Translation: CASSFSGGKDEQFF.

This clonotype came up a few times. The chain links TRBV20-1 to TRBJ2-5, with TRBD1 matching over 8 bases. V shed 3 bases, J shed 13 bases, and the junction held 25 bases outside the gene matches. This CDR3 region has 17 residues. Looked up from germline, CDR1 is DFQATT and CDR2 is SNEGSKA (reference sequence). The DNA of the CDR3 is TGCAGTGCTAGTTCCAGGGGGCCGCGGCGGGGAGGATCCCCGGTGTACTTC. Amino acid sequence: CSASSRGPRRGGSPVYF.

This clonotype occurred many times. J is TRBJ1-1 and V is TRBV7-9, with D unresolved. Trimming removed 1 base at V and 1 base at J, with 7 bases between. The CDR3 extends over 14 amino acids. Looked up from germline, CDR1 is SEHNR and CDR2 is FQNEAQ (reference sequence). The CDR3 sequence: CASSLVPENTEAFF. For the CDR3, the DNA is TGTGCCAGCAGCTTAGTCCCAGAGAACACTGAAGCTTTCTTT.

This sequence joins TRBV7-9 and TRBJ2-2, with 7 bases identical to TRBD1. Germline CDR1 SEHNR, CDR2 FQNEAQ (reference sequence). Trimming removed 5 bases from V and 4 bases from J; junction bases left unmatched: 4. The length of the CDR3 is 14 residues. Written as DNA, the CDR3 is TGTGCCAGCAGCAAGGGACAGACCACCGGGGAGCTGTTTTTT. As protein: CASSKGQTTGELFF.

This clonotype was seen a few times. The chain couples TRBV29-1 to TRBJ2-4; the D gene is possibly TRBD1 (6 bases). Germline V lookup: CDR1 SQVTM, CDR2 ANQGSEA. This CDR3 is built from 16 residues. Trimming removed 5 bases at V and 0 bases at J, with 17 bases between. Here the CDR3 DNA reads TGCAGCGTTACGATACCCACAGGGTTAGCCAAAAACATTCAGTACTTC. Translation: CSVTIPTGLAKNIQYF.

This clonotype was seen repeatedly, ten times or more. V gene TRBV4-2 combines with J gene TRBJ1-6; D gene uncertain. The V end lost 0 bases, the J end lost 0 bases, and 9 bases lay between the germline ends. This CDR3 region has 17 residues. Germline V gives CDR1 LGHNA, CDR2 YNFKEQ. The CDR3 reads CASSQDQGSSYNSPLHF. The CDR3 region has the DNA TGTGCCAGCAGCCAAGATCAAGGAAGCTCCTATAATTCACCCCTCCACTTT.

This clonotype has a count of ten or more. The rearrangement uses TRBV7-6 and TRBJ2-5; 9 bases are shared with TRBD2. V lost 0 bases and J lost 3; bases outside the gene matches: 8. CDR1 and CDR2 (germline): SGHVS, FNYEAQ. The CDR3 has 17 residues. DNA of the CDR3: TGTGCCAGCAGCTTAGCGCAAGCGGGGGGCGCAGAAGAGACCCAGTACTTC. It codes for CASSLAQAGGAEETQYF.

A few counts support this clonotype. J is TRBJ1-5 and V is TRBV4-3, with D uncertain. Germline assignment: CDR1 LGHNA and CDR2 YSLEER. The V gene lost 0 bases and the J gene lost 0 bases, with 15 bases spanning the gap. This CDR3 is built from 18 residues. This CDR3 is CASSQELQRRTSNQPQHF. The CDR3 DNA follows: TGCGCCAGCAGCCAAGAATTGCAAAGACGGACTAGCAATCAGCCCCAGCATTTT.

This clonotype came up a few times. The chain links TRBV9 to TRBJ2-7, with 13 bases fitting TRBD2. Germline V gene data show CDR1 as SGDLS and CDR2 as YYNGEE. CDR3 length: 16 residues. The V segment lost 2 bases and the J segment 5 bases; nucleotides outside the gene matches: 7. The CDR3 DNA reads TGTGCCAGCAGCGTGGCCGGGACTAGCGGGACCCACGAGCAGTACTTC. Translation: CASSVAGTSGTHEQYF.

This clonotype was observed a handful of times. This sequence joins TRBV7-8 and TRBJ2-5; no definite D call. Germline values: CDR1 SGHVS, CDR2 FQNEAQ. V was pared by 4 bases and J by 8 bases, with 14 bases between. CDR3 length: 13 residues. In nucleotides, the CDR3 is TGTGCCAGCAGCTCCAGTGGCCAAGGAACCCAGTACTTC. It specifies CASSSSGQGTQYF. Filled out from reference TRBV7-8 and TRBJ2-5, the complete variable domain reads GAGVSQSPRYKVAKRGQDVALRCDPISGHVSLFWYQQALGQGPEFLTYFQNEAQLDKSGLPSDRFFAERPEGSVSTLKIQRTQQEDSAVYLCASSSSGQGTQYFGPGTRLLVL.

The CDR3 nucleotides read TGTGCCAGCAGCTGGAGGAAAACCGGAACCCAGTTCTTC. Translated, it gives CASSWRKTGTQFF. The chain recombines TRBV7-2 with TRBJ2-1, with a tentative D call TRBD2 (5 bases). Trimming stripped 4 bases from V and 13 bases from J, with 17 bases between. The CDR3 loop spans 13 amino acids. CDR1 SGHTA and CDR2 FQGNSA come from the germline V gene.

The chain is built from TRBV5-1 and TRBJ1-2, with D tentatively TRBD1 (5 bases). Germline-derived CDR1 and CDR2 are SGHRS and YFSETQ. The V and J ends lost 7 bases and 3 bases respectively, with 16 bases between them. The CDR3 has 14 amino acids. The CDR3 DNA follows: TGCGCCAGCGGATCTTCGGGACCAGACTATGGCTACACCTTC. Translated, it gives CASGSSGPDYGYTF.

The sample holds many counts of this clonotype. V and J are TRBV6-5 and TRBJ2-1, with 7 bases fitting TRBD2. The germline V gene encodes CDR1 MNHEY and CDR2 SVGAGI. This CDR3 has 15 amino acids. V gave up 7 bases and J gave up 3 bases; unmatched junction bases: 9. The CDR3 coding sequence is TGTGCCAGCAATTCGGGGGGTCTCGACTACAATGAGCAGTTCTTC. Translating it yields CASNSGGLDYNEQFF.

The chain links TRBV5-5 to TRBJ2-7, with TRBD1 matching over 7 bases. V trimming: 4 bases; J trimming: 2 bases; junction bases outside the gene matches: 9. The CDR3 is 15 residues long. Germline assignment: CDR1 SGHKS and CDR2 YYEKEE (reference sequence). The CDR3, as DNA: TGTGCCAGCAGCCGGACGACAGGGAGAGCCTACGAGCAGTACTTC. Translation gives CASSRTTGRAYEQYF.

This clonotype was picked up a small number of times. The V and J genes are TRBV29-1 and TRBJ2-2; perhaps TRBD1 as D (6 bases). The germline V gene encodes CDR1 SQVTM and CDR2 ANQGSEA. V lost 6 bases and J lost 6, with 11 bases in between. CDR3 length: 12 amino acids. The CDR3 is CSVRTGPGELFF. The CDR3 region has the DNA TGCAGCGTAAGAACAGGGCCCGGGGAGCTGTTTTTT.